The rows below give T cell receptor beta chains drawn from one sample of a study of lung T cells in sarcoidosis with Löfgren's syndrome. One entry per CDR3 protein, called by TCRdb with MiXCR from the reads. The repertoire holds more than 50,000 distinct CDR3 sequences, with approximately 22% as singletons. Sequenced: CD4+ T cells from PBMCs. The receptor source for this set is a human donor with sarcoidosis (Löfgren's syndrome or another form), or a control subject (not recorded which). The CDR3 runs from the conserved cysteine through the conserved F or W. A D gene is named only where the DNA matches it firmly. Some rows have no size entry. The others give once, few or many, or a class for an expanded clone.

cdr3_aa | cdr3_nt | v_call | d_call | clone_size | j_call
CASSRKGGTNEQFF | TGTGCCAGCAGTCGAAAAGGGGGGACCAATGAGCAGTTCTTC | TRBV4-2 | NA | many | TRBJ2-1
CASAMGGSDTQYF | TGTGCCAGCGCGATGGGGGGATCAGATACGCAGTATTTT | TRBV27 | NA | many | TRBJ2-3
CASSEGVLGGGAEKLFF | TGTGCCAGCAGTGAAGGGGTATTAGGGGGAGGAGCTGAAAAACTGTTTTTT | TRBV6-1 | NA | many | TRBJ1-4
CTSSLGRGVQEQFF | TGTACCAGCAGCTTAGGGCGGGGGGTTCAGGAGCAGTTCTTC | TRBV7-9 | TRBD2 | NA | TRBJ2-1
CASSEGLEEQYF | TGTGCCAGCAGTGAGGGACTGGAAGAGCAGTACTTC | TRBV6-1 | NA | many | TRBJ2-7
CSARDTGPGKGNQPQHF | TGCAGTGCTAGAGATACGGGACCGGGGAAGGGCAATCAGCCCCAGCATTTT | TRBV20-1 | NA | many | TRBJ1-5
CSAQGGGNSPLHF | TGCAGTGCGCAAGGAGGAGGCAATTCACCCCTCCACTTT | TRBV20-1 | NA | many | TRBJ1-6
CASSWDDSYNEQFF | TGTGCCAGCAGCTGGGACGACTCCTACAATGAGCAGTTCTTC | TRBV7-6 | NA | few | TRBJ2-1
CSARKGARNTEAFF | TGCAGTGCTAGGAAGGGGGCCAGGAACACTGAAGCTTTCTTT | TRBV20-1 | TRBD1 | many | TRBJ1-1
CASSQDLRGAGLNTEAFF | TGTGCCAGCAGCCAAGATCTCAGGGGCGCGGGGTTGAACACTGAAGCTTTCTTT | TRBV4-2 | NA | NA | TRBJ1-1
CASGSTGAQYF | TGTGCTAGTGGTTCGACGGGGGCCCAGTACTTC | TRBV12-5 | NA | few | TRBJ2-5
CASSLARTGQVTQYF | TGTGCCAGCAGCTTAGCCCGGACAGGCCAAGTTACGCAGTATTTT | TRBV7-8 | TRBD1 | many | TRBJ2-3
CSAPTGGSGNTIYF | TGCAGTGCTCCGACAGGGGGCTCTGGAAACACCATATATTTT | TRBV20-1 | TRBD1 | many | TRBJ1-3
CASSLSPPGWTAYTEAFF | TGTGCCAGCAGTTTATCCCCTCCCGGTTGGACAGCTTACACTGAAGCTTTCTTT | TRBV28 | NA | many | TRBJ1-1
CSVVQGGNEKLFF | TGCAGCGTTGTCCAGGGAGGAAATGAAAAACTGTTTTTT | TRBV29-1 | NA | NA | TRBJ1-4
CASSGQGRNQPQHF | TGTGCCAGCAGTGGTCAGGGCCGCAATCAGCCCCAGCATTTT | TRBV6-1 | NA | many | TRBJ1-5
CATHSGPPAPLHF | TGTGCCACTCACTCGGGGCCGCCGGCACCCCTCCACTTT | TRBV15 | NA | many | TRBJ1-6
CASSSGTGDPGYTF | TGCGCCAGCAGCTCCGGGACAGGGGACCCTGGCTACACCTTC | TRBV5-1 | TRBD1 | NA | TRBJ1-2
CASTLGPDEKLFF | TGTGCCAGCACCCTAGGCCCGGATGAAAAACTGTTTTTT | TRBV6-1 | NA | many | TRBJ1-4
CSARDGGQALQNTEAFF | TGCAGTGCTAGAGATGGGGGACAGGCTTTACAGAACACTGAAGCTTTCTTT | TRBV20-1 | TRBD1 | NA | TRBJ1-1
CASSVGEGDTQCF | TGTGCCAGCAGTGTCGGGGAAGGAGATACGCAGTGTTTT | TRBV6-4 | NA | NA | TRBJ2-3
CASSFRGVDTQYF | TGTGCCAGCAGTTTTAGGGGGGTAGATACGCAGTATTTT | TRBV27 | NA | medium-sized | TRBJ2-3